The 14 T cell receptor beta chains in this list originate from one sample, sequenced in a study of Graves' ophthalmopathy and Graves' hyperthyroidism. Using RNA transcripts, the TCR beta CDR3 regions were amplified. The first-round RT-PCR employed HTBI primers together with the Qiagen OneStep RT-PCR kit. A multiplex PCR was then performed as the second round. In TCRdb, the multiplex PCR reads were re-called with MiXCR into one record per CDR3 protein. In the table there are hundreds of thousands of distinct CDR3 sequences, 35% to 45% of which are singletons. The sample taken for sequencing was peripheral blood. The receptors derive from an adult man with Graves' ophthalmopathy.

This clonotype came up many times. The chain recombines TRBV25-1 with TRBJ2-7; D possibly corresponds to TRBD2 (5 bases). V gave up 2 bases and J gave up 0 bases, with 8 bases separating them. CDR1 and CDR2 from the germline V gene are MGHDK and SYGVNS. The CDR3 runs 14 residues. The CDR3 protein is CASSESGSSYEQYF. CDR3 nucleotides: TGTGCCAGCAGTGAAAGTGGGAGCTCCTACGAGCAGTACTTC.

About this clonotype: Mismatch with germline at one junction end may stem from a read error. The J gene is TRBJ2-6, the V gene TRBV6-6; D is possibly TRBD1 (6 bases). This CDR3 contains 11 residues. Germline V CDR1 and CDR2: MNHNY, SVGAGI (reference sequence). CDR3 amino acids: CATHRANVLTF. The CDR3 DNA sequence: TGTGCCACCCACAGGGCTAACGTCCTGACTTTC.

The V gene is TRBV29-1, the J gene TRBJ1-1; D gene uncertain. V dropped 3 bases and J dropped 1 base, with 9 bases sitting between them. Germline values: CDR1 SQVTM, CDR2 ANQGSEA. The CDR3 loop spans 13 amino acids. In DNA, the CDR3 is TGCAGCGTTGATCTGGGAGAGAACACTGAAGCTTTCTTT. Amino acid sequence: CSVDLGENTEAFF.

The rearrangement links TRBV5-8 to TRBJ1-2; no firm D call. This CDR3 has 12 residues. CDR1 is SGHTS, CDR2 YDEGEE, per germline. The germline V and J ends were trimmed by 4 bases and 2 bases, with 6 bases remaining between them. CDR3 bases: TGTGCCAGCAGCGATGTAAACTATGGCTACACCTTC. The encoded protein is CASSDVNYGYTF. Together with reference TRBV5-8 and TRBJ1-2, the CDR3 gives the full variable domain: EAGVTQSPTHLIKTRGQQATLRCSPISGHTSVYWYQQALGLGLQFLLWYDEGEERNRGNFPPRFSGRQFPNYSSELNVNALELEDSALYLCASSDVNYGYTFGSGTRLTVV.

A note on this clonotype: This may be a read error: a much more frequent sequence differs by one nucleotide. The chain joins TRBV7-3 to TRBJ1-1; D is possibly TRBD1 (5 bases). The germline V gene encodes CDR1 SGHTA and CDR2 FQGTGA. The CDR3 is made up of 14 amino acids. This CDR3 is CASSPGGGGIEALF. CDR3 DNA: TGTGCCAGCAGCCCCGGCGGGGGGGGAATTGAAGCTCTCTTT. Complete variable domain (other parts from reference TRBV7-3 and TRBJ1-1): GAGVSQTPSNKVTEKGKYVELRCDPISGHTALYWYRQSLGQGPEFLIYFQGTGAADDSGLPNDRFFAVRPEGSVSTLKIQRTERGDSAVYLCASSPGGGGIEALFGQGTRLTVV.

This clonotype was recorded a few times. The chain is built from TRBV10-2 and TRBJ1-2, with D perhaps matching TRBD1 (5 bases). The germline gives CDR1 WSHSY, CDR2 SAAADI. The length of the CDR3 is 13 residues. V lost 9 bases, J lost 4 bases, and 15 bases lay in between. CDR3 sequence: CASNWRRGYGYTF. Written as DNA, the CDR3 is TGCGCCAGTAACTGGAGGAGGGGCTATGGCTACACCTTC.

In regard to this clonotype: A much larger clone differs by one base, so this may be a read error. The CDR3 DNA follows: TGTGCCAGCAGATCCAGACAGGGAACTGAAGCTTTCTTT. Amino acids: CASRSRQGTEAFF. This chain uses TRBV6-6 with TRBJ1-1, with 7 bases identical to TRBD1. V dropped 6 bases and J dropped 5; count of bases not matched to a gene: 6. CDR1 MNHNY and CDR2 SVGAGI come from the germline V gene (reference sequence). CDR3 size: 13 residues.

This clonotype has a count of ten or more. The chain carries TRBV5-1 and TRBJ1-1; 8 bases align to TRBD1. Germline CDR1 and CDR2: SGHRS and YFSETQ. The CDR3 loop spans 16 amino acids. V dropped 3 bases and J dropped 6; count of bases not matched to a gene: 13. CDR3 protein: CASSWGDRNWRSEAFF. DNA for the CDR3: TGCGCCAGCAGCTGGGGGGACAGGAATTGGCGGTCTGAAGCTTTCTTT.

This clonotype was recorded at least ten times. A read error may explain this, as a much larger clone is one base away. The genes are TRBV9 and TRBJ1-1; D is unresolved. Germline CDR1 is SGDLS and CDR2 is YYNGEE. V shed 1 base and J shed 1 base, with 5 bases lying between them. The CDR3 extends over 13 amino acids. The CDR3 DNA reads as TGTGCCAGCAGCGTAAAGGGGAACACTGAAGCTTTCTTT. Translation: CASSVKGNTEAFF.

The CDR3 reads CASSPQGAQGFQTQYF. DNA of the CDR3: TGTGCCAGCAGCCCACAGGGGGCGCAGGGCTTCCAGACCCAGTACTTC. V and J are TRBV7-2 and TRBJ2-5; 9 nucleotides match TRBD1. Trimming took 5 bases from V and 6 from J; bases not matched to a gene: 13. The CDR3 contains 16 residues. CDR1 is SGHTA and CDR2 is FQGNSA in the germline V gene.

V usage is TRBV9 and J usage is TRBJ2-7, with 11 bases fitting TRBD2. CDR3 length: 18 amino acids. With 0 bases clipped from V and 3 bases from J, the junction kept 11 bases outside the gene matches. Germline V lookup: CDR1 SGDLS, CDR2 YYNGEE. The CDR3 DNA follows: TGTGCCAGCAGCGTAGCTACGGCTAGCGGGGGGCAAGTCTACGAGCAGTACTTC. Translation: CASSVATASGGQVYEQYF.

The gene calls are TRBV7-9 and TRBJ1-6; D uncertain. The CDR3 runs 15 residues. The V gene's germline CDR1 is SEHNR and CDR2 FQNEAQ (reference sequence). V lost 1 base and J 5 bases, leaving 9 bases between the germline ends. The CDR3 loop is CASSLGSGHNSPLHF. CDR3 nucleotides: TGTGCCAGCAGCTTAGGGTCAGGACATAATTCACCCCTCCACTTT.

This clonotype has just a few counts. V is TRBV7-3 and J is TRBJ1-1; 9 nucleotides line up with TRBD1. This CDR3 region has 14 residues. Trimming at V came to 11 bases and at J to 3 bases, leaving 10 bases not matched to a gene. Germline V CDR1 and CDR2: SGHTA, FQGTGA. The chain's CDR3 is CAWEPGQGDTEAFF. For the CDR3, the DNA is TGTGCCTGGGAGCCGGGACAGGGAGACACTGAAGCTTTCTTT.

This clonotype was observed at least ten times. This chain connects TRBV13 to TRBJ1-1; D is unresolved. V gave up 6 bases and J gave up 6 bases, with 14 bases separating them. This CDR3 spans 13 amino acids. Germline CDR1 and CDR2: PRHDT and FYEKMQ (reference sequence). The CDR3 nucleotides are TGTGCCAGCAGTCCTCCAGGAGGACCTGAAGCTTTCTTT. Amino acid sequence: CASSPPGGPEAFF.